These 17 T cell receptor beta chains share one sample of origin, sequenced in a study of T cells in Graves' hyperthyroidism and ophthalmopathy. RNA transcripts yielded amplified TCR beta CDR3 regions. The study used the HTBI primer set for a first-round RT-PCR of the TCR CDR3. TCRdb used MiXCR to reprocess the multiplex PCR reads, holding one entry per CDR3 protein. This sample has roughly 800,000 distinct CDR3 sequences, with 38% found just once. Material: blood. All receptors come from a man aged 18-30 years with Graves' hyperthyroidism.

This chain links TRBV10-3 with TRBJ2-2; tentatively, D is TRBD2 (6 bases). The CDR3 contains 16 residues. With 10 bases removed from V and 5 bases from J, the gap between germline ends came to 23 bases. Germline V lookup: CDR1 ENHRY, CDR2 SYGVKD. The CDR3 nucleotides read TGTGCCAGCAAGGTTGGCGGGGCGGTGAATACCGGGGAGCTGTTTTTT. Amino acids: CASKVGGAVNTGELFF.

At least ten counts were recorded for this clonotype. The V gene is TRBV7-2, the J gene TRBJ2-5, with D possibly matching TRBD1 (6 bases). Germline lookup yields CDR1 SGHTA and CDR2 FQGNSA. V gave up 5 bases and J gave up 2 bases, with 12 bases separating them. CDR3 size: 14 residues. CDR3 bases: TGTGCCAGCAGCCCGTATGGACAGCAAGAGACCCAGTACTTC. Translated: CASSPYGQQETQYF.

This clonotype was seen a handful of times. The chain is built from TRBV10-3 and TRBJ1-2; perhaps TRBD1 as D (5 bases). V lost 10 bases and J 6 bases, leaving 21 bases between the germline ends. CDR1 ENHRY and CDR2 SYGVKD come from the germline V gene. The CDR3 runs to 14 residues. CDR3 in amino acids: CASIRDRGAHGYTF. The CDR3 coding sequence is TGTGCCAGCATTCGTGATAGGGGAGCCCATGGCTACACCTTC.

This clonotype was detected many times. The chain uses TRBV15 and TRBJ2-5; a possible D gene is TRBD2 (6 bases). Trimming pared 5 bases from V and 4 bases from J, leaving 17 bases between. The germline V gene encodes CDR1 LNHNV and CDR2 YYDKDF (reference sequence). The CDR3 spans 15 residues. The CDR3 spells CATSSGAGSGETQYF. The CDR3 DNA reads TGTGCCACCAGCTCTGGGGCTGGTAGCGGAGAGACCCAGTACTTC.

This clonotype was counted many times. V and J are TRBV29-1 and TRBJ2-5, with TRBD2 identical over 10 bases. The CDR3 contains 14 residues. CDR1 and CDR2 (germline): SQVTM, ANQGSEA. With V trimmed by 7 bases and J by 5 bases, 10 bases remained unmatched. The CDR3 DNA reads TGCAGCGCAGGCGAGCGGGGGGGCCGTGAGACCCAGTACTTC. Protein sequence: CSAGERGGRETQYF. The full variable domain, completed using reference TRBV29-1 and TRBJ2-5, is SAVISQKPSRDICQRGTSLTIQCQVDSQVTMMFWYRQQPGQSLTLIATANQGSEATYESGFVIDKFPISRPNLTFSTLTVSNMSPEDSSIYLCSAGERGGRETQYFGPGTRLLVL.

The CDR3 bases are TGTGCCAGCAGTACCGTGAGGGACAGTCAAGAGACCCAGTACTTC. Protein: CASSTVRDSQETQYF. This chain connects TRBV7-3 to TRBJ2-5; the match to TRBD1 covers 7 bases. The CDR3 runs to 15 residues. After removal of 6 bases from V and 2 bases from J, the junction contained 9 bases not matched to a gene. CDR1 is SGHTA, CDR2 FQGTGA, per germline.

This clonotype was picked up many times. The chain is built from TRBV19 and TRBJ1-1; possibly TRBD1 for D (5 bases). V was trimmed by 5 bases and J by 4 bases, leaving 14 bases between them. Germline V gene sequence: CDR1 LNHDA, CDR2 SQIVND (reference sequence). The CDR3 covers 14 residues. CDR3 loop: CASSQAQGPTEAFF. In DNA, the CDR3 is TGTGCCAGTAGTCAGGCCCAGGGCCCCACTGAAGCTTTCTTT.

V is TRBV19 and J is TRBJ1-6; no reliable D call. Germline-derived CDR1 and CDR2 are LNHDA and SQIVND (reference sequence). Deletions cut 0 bases from V and 5 bases from J, with 8 bases between. This CDR3 has 15 amino acids. CDR3 loop: CASSIDGRHNSPLHF. The CDR3 DNA reads TGTGCCAGTAGTATAGACGGGCGCCATAATTCACCCCTCCACTTT.

This rearrangement joins TRBV19 to TRBJ1-5; maybe TRBD1 (6 bases). Germline CDR1 is LNHDA and CDR2 is SQIVND (reference sequence). The CDR3 loop spans 16 amino acids. V was trimmed by 3 bases and J by 5 bases, leaving 17 bases between them. CDR3 in DNA: TGTGCCAGTAGTATGGGGGCCTCCTCGCTCCATCAGCCCCAGCATTTT. The encoded protein is CASSMGASSLHQPQHF.

The table lists this clonotype with many counts. The chain combines TRBV7-9 with TRBJ1-6, with 9 positions matching TRBD1. After removal of 6 bases from V and 4 bases from J, the junction contained 10 bases not matched to a gene. Per germline, CDR1 SEHNR and CDR2 FQNEAQ (reference sequence). The CDR3 has 17 residues. This chain's CDR3 is CASSFTPGQGYNSPLHF. CDR3 DNA: TGTGCCAGCAGTTTTACTCCGGGACAGGGATATAATTCACCCCTCCACTTT.

This clonotype was recorded many times. The rearrangement uses TRBV2 and TRBJ2-7; D unresolved. Germline lookup yields CDR1 SNHLY and CDR2 FYNNEI. The CDR3 is made up of 15 amino acids. The V end was cut by 1 base, the J end by 0 bases, with 10 bases between. In nucleotides, the CDR3 is TGTGCCAGCAGTGAAGGGAGAGAGGACTCCTACGAGCAGTACTTC. This sequence encodes CASSEGREDSYEQYF.

This clonotype was found many times. The V and J genes are TRBV2 and TRBJ2-2; 9 bases are a match to TRBD1. With 8 bases clipped from V and 5 bases from J, the junction kept 6 bases outside the gene matches. Germline V gives CDR1 SNHLY, CDR2 FYNNEI. The CDR3 is 14 residues long. CDR3 sequence (DNA): TGTGCCAGCGCTGGACAGGGGAGTACCGGGGAGCTGTTTTTT. This gives the protein CASAGQGSTGELFF.

The genes are TRBV7-8 and TRBJ2-7, with TRBD2 matching 15 bases. V was clipped by 4 bases and J by 7 bases; unmatched bases: 14. The CDR3 is 18 residues long. Germline CDR1 is SGHVS and CDR2 is FQNEAQ. The CDR3 spells CASSYGLAGGPISEEQYF. CDR3 DNA sequence: TGTGCCAGCAGCTACGGACTAGCGGGGGGGCCTATCTCGGAGGAGCAGTACTTC.

The table lists this clonotype with a few counts. This rearrangement joins TRBV20-1 to TRBJ2-7; TRBD2 agrees at 10 bases. The germline gives CDR1 DFQATT, CDR2 SNEGSKA (reference sequence). V lost 6 bases to trimming and J lost 0 bases; unmatched junction nucleotides: 11. CDR3 size: 16 residues. The CDR3 here is CSAKTASGGVSYEQYF. The CDR3 bases are TGCAGTGCCAAGACCGCTAGCGGGGGAGTCTCCTACGAGCAGTACTTC.

This clonotype occurred many times. The V and J genes are TRBV7-9 and TRBJ2-5, with a possible D match to TRBD2 (6 bases). Trimming left V 5 bases short and J 4 bases short, with 17 bases between. The CDR3 has 15 residues. CDR1 is SEHNR and CDR2 is FQNEAQ in the germline V gene (reference sequence). The CDR3 here is CASSPPHASAETQYF. The CDR3 region has the DNA TGTGCCAGCAGCCCTCCCCATGCTAGCGCAGAGACCCAGTACTTC. The full variable domain, with the rest looked up from reference TRBV7-9 and TRBJ2-5, is DTGVSQNPRHKITKRGQNVTFRCDPISEHNRLYWYRQTLGQGPEFLTYFQNEAQLEKSRLLSDRFSAERPKGSFSTLEIQRTEQGDSAMYLCASSPPHASAETQYFGPGTRLLVL.

This clonotype was observed a handful of times. The J gene is TRBJ1-4, the V gene TRBV7-7, with 9 bases fitting TRBD1. The CDR3 sequence is 19 residues long. CDR1 is SSHAT and CDR2 is FNYEAQ in the germline V gene (reference sequence). The CDR3 nucleotides read TGTGCTTATATAGGACGCACAGGGGGCGAGATGGTGACTAATGAAAAACTGTTTTTT. As protein: CAYIGRTGGEMVTNEKLFF.

The chain combines TRBV4-3 with TRBJ2-7; 15 nucleotides align to TRBD2. This CDR3 region has 18 residues. Germline V CDR1 and CDR2: LGHNA, YSLEER. With 3 bases clipped from V and 0 bases from J, the junction kept 6 bases outside the gene matches. CDR3 coding DNA: TGCGCCAGCAGCCAGCCGGGACTAGCGGGGGGACACTCCTACGAGCAGTACTTC. This encodes CASSQPGLAGGHSYEQYF.